This passage covers 19 T cell receptor beta chains from one sample sequenced in a study of cytomegalovirus exposure and HLA in healthy donors. Only in-frame clones appear in the TCRdb table, and some are missing; sequencing was by immunoSEQ multiplex PCR. The sample includes tens of thousands of clones, over 90% of them seen just once. The sample was PBMCs. These receptor sequences come from a young woman in good health and CMV-seronegative.

This clone was observed a few times. The V and J genes are TRBV2 and TRBJ1-1, with no clear D. Germline lookup yields CDR1 SNHLY and CDR2 FYNNEI. The CDR3 contains 14 residues. V was cut by 4 bases and J by 0 bases, with 9 bases left in between. The DNA for the CDR3 is TGTGCCAGCAGTGCTTGGCCCATGAACACTGAAGCTTTCTTT. It encodes CASSAWPMNTEAFF. Full variable domain (rest looked up from reference TRBV2 and TRBJ1-1): EPEVTQTPSHQVTQMGQEVILRCVPISNHLYFYWYRQILGQKVEFLVSFYNNEISEKSEIFDDQFSVERPDGSNFTLKIRSTKLEDSAMYFCASSAWPMNTEAFFGQGTRLTVV.

The DNA for the CDR3 is TGTGCCAGCTCACCCGGGGGGATGGACTCACCCCTCCACTTT. Translation gives CASSPGGMDSPLHF. V gene TRBV18 combines with J gene TRBJ1-6; a weak D match, TRBD1 (5 bases). Germline values: CDR1 KGHSH, CDR2 LQKENI. The CDR3 is 14 residues long. Trimming took 3 bases from V and 10 from J, leaving 13 bases between them.

The chain carries TRBV11-2 and TRBJ2-7; perhaps TRBD2 as D (6 bases). Germline CDR1 SGHAT, CDR2 FQNNGV. The germline V and J ends were trimmed by 5 bases and 1 base, with 15 bases remaining between them. This CDR3 spans 15 amino acids. CDR3 sequence: CASSRGLSNSYEQYV. As DNA, the CDR3 is TGTGCCAGCAGCCGCGGACTATCAAATTCCTACGAGCAGTACGTC.

This chain uses TRBV28 with TRBJ2-3; D unclear. Trimming pared 8 bases from V and 4 bases from J, leaving 16 bases between. Germline-derived CDR1 and CDR2 are MDHEN and SYDVKM. The CDR3 has 14 residues. The CDR3, as DNA: TGTGCCAGCCGACTGACCGATGTATCAGATACGCAGTATTTT. This translates into CASRLTDVSDTQYF.

The rearrangement uses TRBV7-6 and TRBJ1-1; the D is unclear. The CDR3 is 14 residues long. The V end was cut by 3 bases, the J end by 2 bases, with 10 bases between. CDR1 is SGHVS and CDR2 is FNYEAQ in the germline V gene. The CDR3 is CASSLGGANTEAFF. The CDR3 DNA sequence: TGTGCCAGCAGCTTGGGAGGAGCTAACACTGAAGCTTTCTTT. The complete variable domain, with remaining parts taken from reference TRBV7-6 and TRBJ1-1, reads GAGVSQSPRYKVTKRGQDVALRCDPISGHVSLYWYRQALGQGPEFLTYFNYEAQQDKSGLPNDRFSAERPEGSISTLTIQRTEQRDSAMYRCASSLGGANTEAFFGQGTRLTVV.

V gene TRBV11-2 combines with J gene TRBJ2-3, with 15 bases identical to TRBD2. Looked up from germline, CDR1 is SGHAT and CDR2 is FQNNGV. V shed 1 base, J shed 2 bases, and the junction held 1 base outside the gene matches. The length of the CDR3 is 17 residues. The CDR3, as DNA: TGTGCCAGCAGCTTAGGGACTAGCGGGGGGGCCACAGATACGCAGTATTTT. It specifies CASSLGTSGGATDTQYF.

This clone was detected only once. The V call is TRBV11-1, the J call TRBJ1-6, with a tentative D call TRBD1 (6 bases). The CDR3 loop spans 17 amino acids. The ends were cut back, 3 bases at V and 9 bases at J, with 21 bases in the middle. The germline V gene has CDR1 SGHAT and CDR2 FQDESV (reference sequence). CDR3: CASSLGTAAGATSPLHF. The CDR3 bases are TGTGCCAGCAGCTTGGGTACGGCGGCAGGGGCGACTTCACCCCTCCACTTT.

This chain connects TRBV19 to TRBJ2-5; D perhaps matches TRBD2 (7 bases). Germline values: CDR1 LNHDA, CDR2 SQIVND (reference sequence). V was shortened by 2 bases and J by 5 bases, with 12 bases between the two germline ends. CDR3 length: 14 residues. The CDR3 nucleotides are TGTGCCAGTAGTATAAGGGGGGGCGGTGAGACCCAGTACTTC. It translates to CASSIRGGGETQYF.

This chain connects TRBV30 to TRBJ1-1; a weak D match, TRBD1 (5 bases). V was clipped by 6 bases and J by 5 bases, with 22 bases between them. Germline CDR1 and CDR2: GTSNPN and SVGIG (reference sequence). CDR3 length: 15 amino acids. The CDR3 spells CACNGGKRARTEAFF. For the CDR3, the DNA is TGTGCCTGCAATGGGGGGAAGAGAGCGCGGACTGAAGCTTTCTTT.

V is TRBV25-1 and J is TRBJ1-6; D is perhaps TRBD1 (5 bases). Germline CDR1 is MGHDK and CDR2 is SYGVNS. CDR3 length: 15 amino acids. V was shortened by 8 bases and J by 7 bases, with 18 bases between the two germline ends. The CDR3 is CASDKGTLKNSPLHF. CDR3 coding DNA: TGTGCCAGCGATAAAGGGACTCTGAAAAATTCACCCCTCCACTTT.

V usage is TRBV9 and J usage is TRBJ2-1; possible D gene TRBD1, 6 bases. Germline CDR1 reads SGDLS; CDR2 reads YYNGEE. Trimming pared 3 bases from V and 5 bases from J, leaving 18 bases between. The CDR3 consists of 16 residues. The CDR3 bases are TGTGCCAGCAGCGATGGACAGACCCCCACGGACAATGAGCAGTTCTTC. Translating gives CASSDGQTPTDNEQFF.

This rearrangement joins TRBV13 to TRBJ2-3; TRBD1 matches 7 bases. With V trimmed by 3 bases and J by 5 bases, 5 bases remained unmatched. The CDR3 spans 14 residues. Per germline, CDR1 PRHDT and CDR2 FYEKMQ (reference sequence). The CDR3 sequence is CASSFDRDIDTQYF. The CDR3 DNA follows: TGTGCCAGCAGCTTTGACAGGGATATAGATACGCAGTATTTT.

The rearrangement uses TRBV19 and TRBJ1-2; 7 bases agree with TRBD1. V lost 7 bases, J lost 4 bases, and 6 bases stayed unmatched. Germline CDR1 LNHDA, CDR2 SQIVND (reference sequence). The CDR3 contains 13 residues. CDR3 protein: CASTGTALYGYTF. In DNA, the CDR3 is TGTGCCAGTACCGGGACAGCCCTCTATGGCTACACCTTC. Variable domain in full (rest from reference TRBV19 and TRBJ1-2): DGGITQSPKYLFRKEGQNVTLSCEQNLNHDAMYWYRQDPGQGLRLIYYSQIVNDFQKGDIAEGYSVSREKKESFPLTVTSAQKNPTAFYLCASTGTALYGYTFGSGTRLTVV.

This clone showed up just once. The chain recombines TRBV18 with TRBJ2-3; D not resolved. Trimming stripped 3 bases from V and 5 bases from J, with 6 bases between. The CDR3 loop spans 12 amino acids. Germline CDR1 reads KGHSH; CDR2 reads LQKENI. CDR3 in DNA: TGTGCCAGCTCACCGCGGAAAGATACGCAGTATTTT. Residues: CASSPRKDTQYF. Full variable domain (rest looked up from reference TRBV18 and TRBJ2-3): NAGVMQNPRHLVRRRGQEARLRCSPMKGHSHVYWYRQLPEEGLKFMVYLQKENIIDESGMPKERFSAEFPKEGPSILRIQQVVRGDSAAYFCASSPRKDTQYFGPGTRLTVL.

The CDR3 region is CASSYSLGRNLAEAFF. Here the CDR3 DNA reads TGTGCCAGCAGTTACTCGCTGGGCAGGAATTTGGCTGAAGCTTTCTTT. The rearrangement links TRBV6-6 to TRBJ1-1; no reliable D call. Per the germline V gene, CDR1 is MNHNY and CDR2 is SVGAGI (reference sequence). The V end lost 0 bases, the J end lost 6 bases, and 17 bases lay between the germline ends. The CDR3 covers 16 residues.

V gene TRBV6-4 combines with J gene TRBJ2-3, with D hard to call. The CDR3 is made up of 15 amino acids. From germline, CDR1 is MRHNA and CDR2 SNTAGT. Trimming cost V 7 bases and J 2 bases, with 16 bases left between them. CDR3 amino acids: CASNPIEAITDTQYF. DNA of the CDR3: TGTGCCAGCAATCCTATTGAGGCAATCACAGATACGCAGTATTTT.

A single count supports this clone. This chain uses TRBV9 with TRBJ2-3; TRBD2 matches at 11 bases. Germline V gives CDR1 SGDLS, CDR2 YYNGEE. This CDR3 is built from 20 residues. V lost 3 bases, J lost 0 bases, and 15 bases stayed unmatched. CDR3 amino acids: CASSGEKTGTSGTSTDTQYF. CDR3 nucleotide sequence: TGTGCCAGCAGCGGAGAGAAGACCGGGACTAGCGGCACTAGCACAGATACGCAGTATTTT.

This chain connects TRBV25-1 to TRBJ2-5; D not resolved. Germline V gene lookup returns CDR1 MGHDK and CDR2 SYGVNS. Trimming took 4 bases from V and 5 from J, leaving 8 bases between them. The CDR3 covers 12 residues. CDR3 sequence: CASSAGVETQYF. The CDR3 DNA follows: TGTGCCAGCAGTGCTGGAGTGGAGACCCAGTACTTC.

V gene TRBV7-9 combines with J gene TRBJ1-4, with a weak D call TRBD1 (6 bases). The germline CDR1 and CDR2 sequences are SEHNR and FQNEAQ (reference sequence). This CDR3 has 14 amino acids. V lost 4 bases and J lost 8, with 14 bases in between. CDR3 nucleotides: TGTGCCAGCAGCTCAACTATTAGGGGGGAAAAACTGTTTTTT. The encoded protein is CASSSTIRGEKLFF.